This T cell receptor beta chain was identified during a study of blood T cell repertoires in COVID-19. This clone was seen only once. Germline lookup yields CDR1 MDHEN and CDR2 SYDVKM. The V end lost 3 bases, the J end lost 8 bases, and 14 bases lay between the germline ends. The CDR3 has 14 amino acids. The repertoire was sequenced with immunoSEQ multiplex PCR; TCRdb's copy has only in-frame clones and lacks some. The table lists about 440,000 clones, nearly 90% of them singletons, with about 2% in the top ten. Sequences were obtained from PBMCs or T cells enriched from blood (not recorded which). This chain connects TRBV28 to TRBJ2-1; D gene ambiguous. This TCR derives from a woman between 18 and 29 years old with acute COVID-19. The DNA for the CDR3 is TGTGCCAGCAGTTTCACACCCAGTGGCCATGAGCAGTTCTTC. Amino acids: CASSFTPSGHEQFF.